The clone carrying this T cell receptor (beta chain) was observed a handful of times. Germline values: CDR1 MGHRA, CDR2 YSYEKL. V lost 0 bases and J lost 8, with 11 bases in between. The CDR3 has 15 residues. TCRdb independently ran MiXCR on the RT-PCR reads; one entry per CDR3 protein. The sample has 550,000 to 750,000 distinct CDR3 sequences, 11% to 15% seen once; the top ten hold about 3.9%. The sample comprised memory CD4+ T cells from blood. This receptor was identified in a female donor in good health, serving as a healthy control. The rearrangement uses TRBV4-1 and TRBJ2-6; D is unclear. The CDR3, as DNA: TGCGCCAGCAGCCAAGAGAGCAGGTTGTCCAACGTCCTGACTTTC. Protein sequence: CASSQESRLSNVLTF.